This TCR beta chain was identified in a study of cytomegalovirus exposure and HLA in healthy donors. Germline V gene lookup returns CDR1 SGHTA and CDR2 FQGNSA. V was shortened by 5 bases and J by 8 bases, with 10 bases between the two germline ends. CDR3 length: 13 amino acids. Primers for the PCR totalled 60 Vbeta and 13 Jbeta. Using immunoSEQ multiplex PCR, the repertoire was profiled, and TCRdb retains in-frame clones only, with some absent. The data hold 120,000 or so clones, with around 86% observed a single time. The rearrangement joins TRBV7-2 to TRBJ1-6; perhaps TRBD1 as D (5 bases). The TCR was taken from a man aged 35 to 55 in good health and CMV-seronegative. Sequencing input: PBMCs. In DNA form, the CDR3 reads TGTGCCAGCAGCGGACGACAGTATTCACCCCTCCACTTT. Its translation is CASSGRQYSPLHF.